A selection of T cell receptor beta chains follows, all from one sample in a study of tumor-infiltrating lymphocytes in primary liver carcinoma. TCRdb ran MiXCR on the multiplex PCR reads and lists one entry per CDR3 protein. This table has approximately 73,000 distinct CDR3 sequences, about 64% appearing once. What was sequenced was liver tumor tissue from sampling region 4. The receptors were gathered from a woman aged 60-75 years with primary liver carcinoma and hepatitis B virus infection. Each CDR3 is given with its conserved first and last residue.

V gene	J gene	CDR3 protein
TRBV6-2/TRBV6-3	TRBJ2-7	CVNSYSGSGRRYERYF
TRBV6-1	TRBJ2-5	CASSEATGGQETRCF
TRBV5-1	TRBJ1-2	CASSDLLGHSYGYTF
TRBV9	TRBJ2-2	CASSVEGGTQLIGELFF
TRBV28	TRBJ1-1	CASSLFVRTEAFF
TRBV19	TRBJ1-5	CASSWQGRGSNQPQHF
TRBV6-2/TRBV6-3	TRBJ2-7	CASTPGQGASLYYEEYF
TRBV6-1	TRBJ2-3	CASNDGGTTDTQYF
TRBV5-1	TRBJ2-1	CTSSTGLSGGRNEQFF
TRBV4-1	TRBJ2-2	CASSQPTTPRGEMFF
TRBV6-1	TRBJ2-1	CASSWDTRVGEQFF
TRBV7-3	TRBJ2-5	CASSLRGDIYQETQYF
TRBV6-1	TRBJ1-1	CASNFFGRSNTEVFF
TRBV6-5	TRBJ1-5	CASSHDRDQPQHF
TRBV5-6	TRBJ2-3	CASSSKGGHTDMQCF
TRBV5-4	TRBJ2-7	CASRRDRGDFYEQYF
TRBV5-1	TRBJ2-5	CASSIRGPSETQYF
TRBV11-1	TRBJ2-3	CASSSRTSTDMQYF
TRBV7-2	TRBJ2-1	CASSLVGRDSLGRNEQFF
TRBV28	TRBJ2-1	CASTVTSGRSPNGQFF
TRBV5-4	TRBJ2-3	CARSLSGRGGTDSQYF
TRBV10-1	TRBJ2-1	CASSESTSGYNELFF
TRBV29-1	TRBJ2-3	CSAHPRGRVDTQYF
TRBV11-2	TRBJ2-6	CASSYPGTNVLTF
TRBV4-2	TRBJ2-5	CASSQVLVGARETQYF
TRBV7-8	TRBJ2-3	CASSLLRTGYTQYF
TRBV10-2	TRBJ2-2	CASKDWERENRNTEELFF
TRBV6-6	TRBJ1-3	CASNTGDSPASGNTIYF
TRBV11-2	TRBJ2-1	CASRQTSGAYNERFF
TRBV6-1	TRBJ2-5	CVGSETEGTQYF
TRBV28	TRBJ2-3	CASRQGISTDTQYF
TRBV12-3/TRBV12-4	TRBJ2-5	CASSLTDWLPPHPGETQYF
TRBV6-1	TRBJ1-6	CASRRDRNDSSLHF
TRBV4-2	TRBJ2-7	CTSGLGTSGRVNAQYF
TRBV11-3	TRBJ2-5	CACSFVNQETQYF
TRBV29-1	TRBJ2-2	CCVIGCLNTGELFF
TRBV28	TRBJ1-1	CASSSRHGRGREAFF
TRBV28	TRBJ2-7	CASSQRQDNHKQYF
TRBV6-5	TRBJ1-2	CASCYARGFGYTF
TRBV11-3	TRBJ2-3	CTSSLDPLTTDTQYF
TRBV29-1	TRBJ2-1	CSVEVLVTSDSYNEQFF
TRBV5-1	TRBJ2-2	CVSSLGNTGELFF
TRBV10-2	TRBJ2-6	CAIEGLAGFPGANVLTF